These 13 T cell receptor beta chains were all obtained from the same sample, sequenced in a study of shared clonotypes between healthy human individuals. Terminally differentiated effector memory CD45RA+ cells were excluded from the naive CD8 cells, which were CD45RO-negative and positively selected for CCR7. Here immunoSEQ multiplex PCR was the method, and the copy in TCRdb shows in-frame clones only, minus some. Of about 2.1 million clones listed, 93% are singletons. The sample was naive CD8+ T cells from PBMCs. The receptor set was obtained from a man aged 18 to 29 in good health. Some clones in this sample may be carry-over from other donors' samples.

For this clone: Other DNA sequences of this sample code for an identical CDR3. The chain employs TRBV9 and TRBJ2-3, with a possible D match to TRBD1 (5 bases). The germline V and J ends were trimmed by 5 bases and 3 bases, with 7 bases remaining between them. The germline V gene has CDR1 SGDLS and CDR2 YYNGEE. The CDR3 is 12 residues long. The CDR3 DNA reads TGTGCCAGCAGTGACAGTACAGATACGCAGTATTTT. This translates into CASSDSTDTQYF.

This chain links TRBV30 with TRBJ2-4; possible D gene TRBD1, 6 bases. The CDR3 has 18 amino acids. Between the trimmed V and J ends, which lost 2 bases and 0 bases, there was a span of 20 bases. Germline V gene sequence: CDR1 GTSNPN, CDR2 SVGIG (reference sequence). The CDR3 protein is CAWSPPPEGDVAKNIQYF. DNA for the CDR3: TGTGCCTGGAGTCCTCCTCCTGAGGGGGACGTAGCCAAAAACATTCAGTACTTC.

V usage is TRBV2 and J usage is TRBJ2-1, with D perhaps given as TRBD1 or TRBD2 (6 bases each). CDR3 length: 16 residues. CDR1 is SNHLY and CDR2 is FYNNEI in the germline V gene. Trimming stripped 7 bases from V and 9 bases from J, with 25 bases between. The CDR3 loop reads CASTSRGVDPLTEQFF. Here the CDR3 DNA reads TGTGCCAGCACCTCAAGGGGGGTCGACCCGCTAACTGAGCAGTTCTTC.

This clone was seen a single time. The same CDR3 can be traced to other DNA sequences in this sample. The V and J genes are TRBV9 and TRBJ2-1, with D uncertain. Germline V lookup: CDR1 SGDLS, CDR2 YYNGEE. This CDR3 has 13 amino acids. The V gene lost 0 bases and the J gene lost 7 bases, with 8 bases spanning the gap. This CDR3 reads CASSVGVGNEQFF. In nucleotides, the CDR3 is TGTGCCAGCAGCGTAGGGGTAGGGAATGAGCAGTTCTTC.

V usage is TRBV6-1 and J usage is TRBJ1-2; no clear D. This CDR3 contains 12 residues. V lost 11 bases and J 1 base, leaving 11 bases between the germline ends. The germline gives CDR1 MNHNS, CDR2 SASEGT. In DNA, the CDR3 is TGTGCCGGAGACACCCTTAACTATGGCTACACCTTC. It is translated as CAGDTLNYGYTF.

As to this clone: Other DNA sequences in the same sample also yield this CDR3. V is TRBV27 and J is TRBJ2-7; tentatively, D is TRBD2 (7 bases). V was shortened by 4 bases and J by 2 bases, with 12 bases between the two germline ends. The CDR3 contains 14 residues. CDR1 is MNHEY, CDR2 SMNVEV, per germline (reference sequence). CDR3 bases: TGTGCCAGCAGTTGGGGGAGGGGGGCCTACGAGCAGTACTTC. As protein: CASSWGRGAYEQYF.

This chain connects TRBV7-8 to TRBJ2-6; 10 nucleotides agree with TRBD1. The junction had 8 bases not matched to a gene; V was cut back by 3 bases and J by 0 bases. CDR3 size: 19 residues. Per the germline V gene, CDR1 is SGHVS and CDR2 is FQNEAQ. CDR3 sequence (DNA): TGTGCCAGCAGCTTCGCCGGGACAGGGGTTTTCTCTGGGGCCAACGTCCTGACTTTC. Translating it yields CASSFAGTGVFSGANVLTF.

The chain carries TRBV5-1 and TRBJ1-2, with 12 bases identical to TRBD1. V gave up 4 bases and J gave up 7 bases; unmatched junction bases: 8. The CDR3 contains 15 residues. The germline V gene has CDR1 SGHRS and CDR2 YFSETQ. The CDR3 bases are TGCGCCAGCAGCCCCGCGGGACAGGGGGCCGGTGGCTACACCTTC. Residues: CASSPAGQGAGGYTF.

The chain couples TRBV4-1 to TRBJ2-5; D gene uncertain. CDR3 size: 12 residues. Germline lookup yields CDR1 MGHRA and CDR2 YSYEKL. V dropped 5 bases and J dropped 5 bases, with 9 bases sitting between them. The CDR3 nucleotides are TGCGCCAGCAGCGATATAGGGGAGACCCAGTACTTC. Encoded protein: CASSDIGETQYF.

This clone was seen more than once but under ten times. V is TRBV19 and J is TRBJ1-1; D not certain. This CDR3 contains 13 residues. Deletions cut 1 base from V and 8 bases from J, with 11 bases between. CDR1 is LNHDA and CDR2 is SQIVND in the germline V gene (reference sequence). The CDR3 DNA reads TGTGCCAGTAGTATAGCTAACAGAGAAGAAGCTTTCTTT. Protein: CASSIANREEAFF.

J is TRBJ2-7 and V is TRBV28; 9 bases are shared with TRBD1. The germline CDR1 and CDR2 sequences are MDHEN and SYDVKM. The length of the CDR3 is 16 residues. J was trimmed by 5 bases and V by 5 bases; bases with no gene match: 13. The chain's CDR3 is CASSVPTGGASHEQYF. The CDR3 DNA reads TGTGCCAGCAGTGTTCCAACAGGGGGCGCGAGCCACGAGCAGTACTTC.

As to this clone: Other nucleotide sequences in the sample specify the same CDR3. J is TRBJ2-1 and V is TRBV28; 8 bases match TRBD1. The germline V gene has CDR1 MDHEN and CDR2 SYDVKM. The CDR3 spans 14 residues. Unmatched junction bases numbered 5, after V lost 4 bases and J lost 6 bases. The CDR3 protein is CASSSGTGINEQFF. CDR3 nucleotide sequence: TGTGCCAGCAGTTCTGGGACAGGTATCAATGAGCAGTTCTTC.

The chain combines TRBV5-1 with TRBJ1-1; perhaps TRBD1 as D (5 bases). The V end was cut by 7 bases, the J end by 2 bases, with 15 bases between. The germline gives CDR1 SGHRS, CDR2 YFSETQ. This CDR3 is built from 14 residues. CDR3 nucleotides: TGCGCCAGCGGCCCGGGACCCTCTAACACTGAAGCTTTCTTT. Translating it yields CASGPGPSNTEAFF.